This T cell receptor beta chain was identified during a study of T cell responses to AZD1222 COVID-19 vaccine. Study background: Analyses pooled second doses at about 4 or about 12 weeks. General study findings and limits: No day 14 peak samples; only post-peak repertoires were characterized. Nearly half of spike-specific TCRs reportedly go after variant regions that carry no mutations.

This CDR3 contains 17 residues. Per the germline V gene, CDR1 is SGDLS and CDR2 is YYNGEE. The J segment lost 8 bases and the V segment lost 4 bases, leaving 10 bases of the junction unmatched. Note on this clone: Its antigen remains unknown.

Clones were sequenced by immunoSEQ multiplex PCR, and TCRdb holds only the in-frame ones, with some missing. The sample includes about 190,000 clones, about nine tenths of them seen just once. The sample was peripheral blood, taken on day 0 of AZD1222 vaccination. The source is an adult in good health. The chain joins TRBV9 to TRBJ2-1; 15 nucleotides match TRBD2. The CDR3 region is CASSPGLAGGGSYEQFF. In DNA, the CDR3 is TGTGCCAGCAGCCCGGGACTAGCGGGAGGCGGTAGCTATGAGCAGTTCTTC.